This TCR beta chain came from a study of beta chain features in type 1 diabetes. The study reverse transcribed the entire isolated RNA, so it sequenced expressed TCRB transcripts. Sequencing used immunoSEQ multiplex PCR; TCRdb keeps in-frame clones, though not all of them. This sample has 240,000 or so clones, with roughly 70% found just once. Germline V gene sequence: CDR1 SEHNR, CDR2 FQNEAQ (reference sequence). V was trimmed by 2 bases and J by 11 bases, leaving 18 bases between them. This CDR3 region has 14 residues. The rearrangement links TRBV7-9 to TRBJ1-1, with TRBD1 as a possible D gene (6 bases). The receptor was derived from a young man in good health. Sequencing was done on a sample of naive CD4+ T cells from blood. The CDR3 loop reads CASSLTTGSAEAFF. The CDR3 DNA sequence: TGTGCCAGCAGCTTAACGACAGGTTCCGCGGAGGCTTTCTTT.